Each of the 9 T cell receptor beta chains below was sequenced from the same sample in a study of T-cell memory formation after mild COVID-19. MiXCR, run by TCRdb on the 5' RACE reads, gives a single entry per CDR3 protein. The data contain hundreds of thousands of distinct CDR3 sequences, about 17% of them singletons. Sequencing was carried out using PBMCs or a T cell subset sorted from them (not recorded which). The receptor set was obtained from a man younger than 35 who had mild COVID-19 (a few samples of this study predate the infection). Cell type and time point are not known.

CDR3 sequence reads: CASSWPGPRAGATEAFF. The CDR3 DNA sequence: TGTGCCAGCAGTTGGCCCGGGCCAAGGGCGGGGGCCACTGAAGCTTTCTTT. V gene TRBV7-8 combines with J gene TRBJ1-1; D is perhaps TRBD1 (6 bases). V was shortened by 6 bases and J by 4 bases, with 24 bases between the two germline ends. CDR1 and CDR2 from the germline V gene are SGHVS and FQNEAQ. The CDR3 runs 17 residues.

The chain joins TRBV18 to TRBJ2-4, with 8 nucleotides matching TRBD1. Trimming at V came to 2 bases and at J to 0 bases, leaving 6 bases not matched to a gene. This CDR3 is built from 17 residues. CDR1 KGHSH and CDR2 LQKENI come from the germline V gene. CDR3 bases: TGTGCCAGCTCACCAATTGTGACAGGGGCAGCCAAAAACATTCAGTACTTC. Encoded protein: CASSPIVTGAAKNIQYF.

In this sample, this clonotype turned up a few times. V gene TRBV7-2 combines with J gene TRBJ2-5; 13 bases agree with TRBD2. V was pared by 6 bases and J by 4 bases, with 8 bases of the junction left unmatched. Germline loops: CDR1 SGHTA, CDR2 FQGNSA. CDR3 length equals 16 residues. The CDR3 reads CASSYGLAGVGETQYF. The CDR3 DNA sequence: TGTGCCAGCAGTTACGGACTAGCGGGGGTAGGAGAGACCCAGTACTTC.

There are many counts of this clonotype. The J gene is TRBJ2-1, the V gene TRBV12-3 or TRBV12-4, with D tentatively TRBD1 or TRBD2 (5 bases each). Trimming removed 6 bases from V and 6 bases from J, with 18 bases in between. The CDR3 is made up of 15 amino acids. CDR3 region: CASSVSFGTGNEQFF. The CDR3 DNA reads as TGTGCCAGCAGCGTTTCTTTTGGGACGGGCAATGAGCAGTTCTTC.

There are many counts of this clonotype. The chain couples TRBV20-1 to TRBJ1-2; D ambiguous. There are 12 residues in the CDR3. Per the germline V gene, CDR1 is DFQATT and CDR2 is SNEGSKA (reference sequence). The germline V and J ends were trimmed by 6 bases and 4 bases, with 12 bases remaining between them. The CDR3 sequence is CSAGGPRYGYTF. The CDR3 region has the DNA TGCAGTGCAGGAGGACCGCGCTATGGCTACACCTTC.

The V call is TRBV5-1, the J call TRBJ2-5; D call uncertain. The CDR3 consists of 14 residues. The V gene lost 0 bases and the J gene lost 1 base, with 7 bases spanning the gap. CDR1 and CDR2 (germline): SGHRS, YFSETQ. CDR3 nucleotide sequence: TGCGCCAGCAGCTTGGGGGCCGTCCAAGAGACCCAGTACTTC. Translation gives CASSLGAVQETQYF.

A few counts support this clonotype. The CDR3 region has the DNA TGTGCCAGCAGTTCGGGACAGGGTGAAAAACTGTTTTTT. Protein sequence: CASSSGQGEKLFF. The chain has TRBV6-5 and TRBJ1-4; 9 bases fit TRBD1. J lost 7 bases, V lost 4 bases, and 1 base had no gene match. The CDR3 covers 13 residues. Germline assignment: CDR1 MNHEY and CDR2 SVGAGI.

This clonotype was seen only a few times. The CDR3 reads CASSIGGHTADTQYF. The CDR3 nucleotides are TGTGCCAGTAGTATTGGGGGACATACGGCAGATACGCAGTATTTT. The genes are TRBV19 and TRBJ2-3, with D possibly matching TRBD1 (6 bases). The V end was cut by 3 bases, the J end by 4 bases, with 14 bases between. Germline V gene lookup returns CDR1 LNHDA and CDR2 SQIVND (reference sequence). The CDR3 is 15 residues long.

On this clonotype: A clone one base away is much larger, so this may be a read error. The chain joins TRBV10-3 to TRBJ2-1, with D possibly being TRBD2 (5 bases). Trimming removed 6 bases at V and 1 base at J, with 16 bases between. Looked up from germline, CDR1 is ENHRY and CDR2 is SYGVKD. The CDR3 is 16 residues long. The CDR3, as DNA: TGTGCCATCAGCCAAGTCCGGGGAACTTCCTACAATGAGCAGTTCTTC. Protein: CAISQVRGTSYNEQFF.